This T cell receptor beta chain was sequenced in a study of Ad26.COV2.S vaccination and SARS-CoV-2 variants. Background on the study: In the study, Ad26.COV2.S was injected intramuscularly once, or twice 56 days apart. Whole-study findings and limits: The placebo group had lower spike-specific TCR breadth than the vaccine recipients did. For non-spike TCRs, breadth in vaccine recipients resembled that in placebo recipients.

Germline CDR1 is KGHSH and CDR2 is LQKENI. The CDR3 is 14 amino acids. V was pared by 3 bases and J by 0 bases, with 9 bases between. The treatment here: some 20 received Ad26.COV2.S at low or high dose, single or two shots; about 5 received placebo; per-sample allocation not given. Day 63 after the first injection of vaccine or placebo was the sampling time. This clone showed up just a few times. Its antigen is not identified. Clones were sequenced by immunoSEQ multiplex PCR, and TCRdb holds only the in-frame ones, with some missing. The sample lists some 250,000 clones, 85% to 90% occurring once. The sample in question was peripheral blood, obtained in a trial of Ad26.COV2.S vaccine versus placebo. This TCR came from a person aged 18-60 years who received the Ad26.COV2.S COVID-19 vaccine or a placebo. V usage is TRBV18 and J usage is TRBJ2-7; perhaps TRBD1 as D (5 bases). CDR3 in amino acids: CASSPDRYSYEQYF. The DNA for the CDR3 is TGTGCCAGCTCACCCGACAGATACTCCTACGAGCAGTACTTC.